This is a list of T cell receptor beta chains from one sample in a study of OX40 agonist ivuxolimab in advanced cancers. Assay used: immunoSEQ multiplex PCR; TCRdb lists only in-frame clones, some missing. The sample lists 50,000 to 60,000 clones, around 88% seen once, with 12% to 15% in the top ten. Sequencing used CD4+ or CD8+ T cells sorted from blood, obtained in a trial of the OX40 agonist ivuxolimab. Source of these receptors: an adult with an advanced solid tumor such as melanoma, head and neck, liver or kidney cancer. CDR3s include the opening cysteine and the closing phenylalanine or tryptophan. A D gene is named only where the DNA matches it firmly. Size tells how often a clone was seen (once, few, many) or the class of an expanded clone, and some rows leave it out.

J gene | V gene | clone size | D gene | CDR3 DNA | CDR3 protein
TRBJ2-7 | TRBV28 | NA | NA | TGTGCCAGCAGCCAGACCTACGAGCAGTACTTC | CASSQTYEQYF
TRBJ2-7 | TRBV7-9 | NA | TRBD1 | TGTGCCAGCAGCTTTGGACAGGGGACCTACGAGCAGTACTTC | CASSFGQGTYEQYF
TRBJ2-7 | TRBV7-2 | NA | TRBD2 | TGTGCCAGCAGGTCAGGACCCCCCCCTAGCGGCTACGAGCAGTACTTC | CASRSGPPPSGYEQYF
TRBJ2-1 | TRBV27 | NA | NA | TGTGCCAGCAGCCTCGGACTATCAATGATGAAGTTCTTC | CASSLGLSMMKFF
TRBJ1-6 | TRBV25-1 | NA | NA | TGTGCCAGCAGTGAGGTAATGCCGGATTCACCCCTCCACTTT | CASSEVMPDSPLHF
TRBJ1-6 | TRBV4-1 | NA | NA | TGCGCCAGCAGCCAACCCCAGGCCATCTATAATTCACCCCTCCACTTT | CASSQPQAIYNSPLHF
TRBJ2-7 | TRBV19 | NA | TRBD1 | TGTGCCAGCCGGACAGGGAAGTCCTACGAGCAGTACTTC | CASRTGKSYEQYF
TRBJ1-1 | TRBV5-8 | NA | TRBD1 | TGTGCCAGCAGCTATGGGGGACAGGGGACGACTGAAGCTTTCTTT | CASSYGGQGTTEAFF
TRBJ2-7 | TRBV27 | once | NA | TGTGCCAGCAGTTTCACCGGGGGCTACTACGAGCAGTACTTC | CASSFTGGYYEQYF
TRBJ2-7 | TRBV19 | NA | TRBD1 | TGTGCCAGTAGTCCCTTAAGAGACAGGGACTCCTACGAGCAGTACTTC | CASSPLRDRDSYEQYF
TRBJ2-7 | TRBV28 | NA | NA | TGTGCCAGCAGTGCCCCACACACGAGCGAGCAGTACTTC | CASSAPHTSEQYF
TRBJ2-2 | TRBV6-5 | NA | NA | TGTGCCAGCAGGGAGGGATACACCGGGGAGCTGTTTTTT | CASREGYTGELFF
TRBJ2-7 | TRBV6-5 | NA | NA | TGTGCCAGCAGGGAACCGCAGGGCTCCTACGAGCAGTACTTC | CASREPQGSYEQYF
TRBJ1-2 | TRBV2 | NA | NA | TGTGCCAGCAGTGAAGCAGGAGCGGCACAGATCCTTGGCTACACCTTC | CASSEAGAAQILGYTF
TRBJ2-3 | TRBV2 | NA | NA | TGTGCCAGCAGTGACAGGGGGGCAGATACGCAGTATTTT | CASSDRGADTQYF
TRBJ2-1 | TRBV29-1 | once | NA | TGCAGCGCTCTAGTTACTGAGCAGTTCTTC | CSALVTEQFF
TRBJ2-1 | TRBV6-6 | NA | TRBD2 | TGTGCCAGCAGACACACCACTAGCGGTTTGTTCAATGAGCAGTTCTTC | CASRHTTSGLFNEQFF
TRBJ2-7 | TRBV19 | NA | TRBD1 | TGTGCCAGTAGTGAAACCGGGACAGGGGGCCTGAGAGAGCAGTACTTC | CASSETGTGGLREQYF
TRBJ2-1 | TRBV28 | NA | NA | TGTGCCAGCAGTTTATTTAGGGTCGGGAGCTCCTACAATGAGCAGTTCTTC | CASSLFRVGSSYNEQFF
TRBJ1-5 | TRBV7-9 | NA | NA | TGTGCCAGCAGCTTATGGGACTCAAATCAGCCCCAGCATTTT | CASSLWDSNQPQHF
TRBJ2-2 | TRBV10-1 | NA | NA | TGCGCCAGCAGGGATCGGGCTGGGGAGCTGTTTTTT | CASRDRAGELFF
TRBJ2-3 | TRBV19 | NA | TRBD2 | TGTGCCAGTAGTGCCCGGACTAGCGGAAGCACAGATACGCAGTATTTT | CASSARTSGSTDTQYF
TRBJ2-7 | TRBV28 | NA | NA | TGTGCCAGCAGGTCAATATCCCAGGGGTACGAGCAGTACTTC | CASRSISQGYEQYF
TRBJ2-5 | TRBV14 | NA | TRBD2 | TGTGCCAGCGCGGTAGCGGGAGTCGAGACCCAGTACTTC | CASAVAGVETQYF
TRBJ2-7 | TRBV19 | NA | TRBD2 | TGTGCCAGTAGTTCGCGGGAGGGCCGGGGGTCCTACGAGCAGTACTTC | CASSSREGRGSYEQYF
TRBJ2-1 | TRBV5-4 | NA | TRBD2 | TGTGCCAGCAGCTCAAGGCGGGTTGAGGGAGGGAGCTCCTACAATGAGCAGTTCTTC | CASSSRRVEGGSSYNEQFF
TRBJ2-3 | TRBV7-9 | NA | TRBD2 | TGTGCCAGCAGCTTAAAGAGCGGGATCCGCACAGATACGCAGTATTTT | CASSLKSGIRTDTQYF
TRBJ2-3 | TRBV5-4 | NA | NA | TGTGCCAGCAGCCTACCGGGGCAGGGGACAGATACGCAGTATTTT | CASSLPGQGTDTQYF
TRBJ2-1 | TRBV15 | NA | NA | TGTGCCACCAGCAGAGTGAACCGCCCTAGGAAGGGTAATGAGCAGTTCTTC | CATSRVNRPRKGNEQFF
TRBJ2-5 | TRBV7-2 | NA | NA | TGTGCCAGCAGCTCTCTAAGGCGGGAAGAGACCCAGTACTTC | CASSSLRREETQYF
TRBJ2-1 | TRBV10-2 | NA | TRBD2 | TGCGCCAGCAGTTCAGGACTAGTCTCCTCTGAGCAGTTCTTC | CASSSGLVSSEQFF
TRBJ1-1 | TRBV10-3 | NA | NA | TGTGCCACAGAGACAGGATCCCTGAACACTGAAGCTTTCTTT | CATETGSLNTEAFF
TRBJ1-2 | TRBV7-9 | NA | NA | TGTGCCAGCAGCTTATCAGGCAGGGGAGCCTATGGCTACACCTTC | CASSLSGRGAYGYTF
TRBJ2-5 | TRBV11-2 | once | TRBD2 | TGTGCCAGCAGCTTAGGGGGACTAGCGGGCCGCCAAGAGACCCAGTACTTC | CASSLGGLAGRQETQYF
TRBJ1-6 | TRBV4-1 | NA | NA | TGCGCCAGCAGCCAAGCGGGCGTCCCCTATAATTCACCCCTCCACTTT | CASSQAGVPYNSPLHF
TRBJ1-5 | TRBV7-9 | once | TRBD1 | TGTGCCAGCAGCTTAGCCCCAGGGGGGGGGAGTAGCAATCAGCCCCAGCATTTT | CASSLAPGGGSSNQPQHF
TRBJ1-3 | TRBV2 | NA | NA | TGTGCCAGCAGTCAAGACGGGGGCTTCCGCTCTGGAAACACCATATATTTT | CASSQDGGFRSGNTIYF
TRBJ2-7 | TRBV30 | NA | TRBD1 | TGTGCCTGGAGTGAGGGGTGGGACAGGAGCGACGAGCAGTACTTC | CAWSEGWDRSDEQYF
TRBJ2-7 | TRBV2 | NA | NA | TGTGCCACCCACTTAAACAGGATTGCCTACGAGCAGTACTTC | CATHLNRIAYEQYF
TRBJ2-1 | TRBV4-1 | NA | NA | TGCGCCAGCAGCCAGCAAAGGTCCTCCCTTTACAATGAGCAGTTCTTC | CASSQQRSSLYNEQFF
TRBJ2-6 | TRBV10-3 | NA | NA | TGTGCCATCAGCGGGGACACCTCTGGGGCCAACGTCCTGACTTTC | CAISGDTSGANVLTF
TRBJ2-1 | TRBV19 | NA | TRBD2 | TGTGCCAGTACGCGGGGGTCATACAATGAGCAGTTCTTC | CASTRGSYNEQFF
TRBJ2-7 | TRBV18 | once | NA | TGTGCCAGCTCTATTTTGGGTGACTCCTACGAGCAGTACTTC | CASSILGDSYEQYF